This TCR beta chain was captured in a study of blood T cells in healthy people across ages. Samples had at least 7 million PBMCs isolated from them. Extraction yielded at least 6 micrograms of total RNA per sample. In germline, CDR1 is MGHRA, CDR2 YSYEKL. V gave up 4 bases and J gave up 2 bases, with 10 bases separating them. CDR3 length: 14 amino acids. PCR was performed a second time for about 7 to 12 cycles using a sample-barcoded 5' primer and a J-beta primer mix. TCRdb independently ran MiXCR on the 5' RACE reads; one entry per CDR3 protein. The sample holds under 1,100,000 distinct CDR3 sequences, approximately 25% seen once. This clonotype was seen only a few times. The sample was also reused in another study, on T cells of mothers and their children.

This clonotype was sampled from a girl aged 2 to 9 in good health. What was sequenced was blood. This rearrangement joins TRBV4-1 to TRBJ2-3; D might be TRBD1 or TRBD2, each matching 5 bases. CDR3 in DNA: TGCGCCAGCAGCCGAGGGACCTACACAGATACGCAGTATTTT. Its translation is CASSRGTYTDTQYF.